Reported below is one TCR beta chain. Its antigen remains unidentified. This sample stems from a study of T cell responses to AZD1222 COVID-19 vaccine. Study results and limitations: Recipients of AZD1222 seropositive at baseline numbered only 5 to 7. Increases in Spike-specific TCR breadth and depth were seen after two AZD1222 doses. Researchers report vaccine-associated CD4 TCRs spanning spike, with dominance at 160-218 and 743-854. Donor demographics were predominantly white British with a female majority; clonal diversity may be underestimated.

Using immunoSEQ multiplex PCR, the repertoire was profiled, and TCRdb retains in-frame clones only, with some absent. The sample shows about 120,000 clones, 85% to 90% of them seen only once. The clonotype comes from an adult who received the AZD1222 COVID-19 vaccine. Sequences were derived from peripheral blood, sampled 28 days after the second AZD1222 dose.

DNA for the CDR3: TGTGCCAGTAGTATGGCCGGGCACCACTCCTACAATGAGCAGTTCTTC. This codes for CASSMAGHHSYNEQFF. The chain carries TRBV19 and TRBJ2-1; D ambiguous. Trimming pared 3 bases from V and 0 bases from J, leaving 12 bases between. CDR1 and CDR2 (germline): LNHDA, SQIVND (reference sequence). The CDR3 consists of 16 residues.